This is a list of T cell receptor beta chains from one sample in a study of somatic mutations in cytotoxic T cells in rheumatoid arthritis. The data were produced by immunoSEQ multiplex PCR, yet TCRdb's version contains in-frame clones alone and is incomplete. The table lists more than 8,000 clones, over 75% of them singletons. The sequencing sample was made of CD8+ T cells sorted from blood. These receptors all stem from a man aged 45-65 years in good health. Each CDR3 is given with its conserved first and last residue. The D gene is left open where the match is weak. The size of a clone is reported for some rows only, either as once, few or many, or as a class for expanded clones.

D gene,V gene,clone size,J gene,CDR3 DNA,CDR3 protein
TRBD2,TRBV29-1,once,TRBJ2-3,TGCAGCGTTGGAGGGACTAGCGGTATGGGAGATACGCAGTATTTT,CSVGGTSGMGDTQYF
TRBD1,TRBV7-9,few,TRBJ1-2,TGTGCCAGCAGCTTAGTGGGGGACAGAGTCAACTATGGCTACACCTTC,CASSLVGDRVNYGYTF
TRBD2,TRBV7-2,NA,TRBJ2-3,TGTGCCAGCAGCTTATTTTCTCGCGGGAGAGGCACAGATACGCAGTATTTT,CASSLFSRGRGTDTQYF
NA,TRBV7-2,NA,TRBJ2-3,TGTGCCAGCAGCATCGACACGGGAATCGAGGCGGATACGCAGTATTTT,CASSIDTGIEADTQYF
NA,TRBV27,NA,TRBJ1-2,TGTGCCAGCAGCGCCGCGGGGGGCAAGAACTATGGCTACACCTTC,CASSAAGGKNYGYTF
NA,TRBV2,NA,TRBJ2-7,TGTGCCAGCAGTGATCGGGACTCGAACACCTACGAGCAGTACTTC,CASSDRDSNTYEQYF
TRBD1,TRBV29-1,NA,TRBJ1-5,TGCAGCGTTTGGGCAGGGGGATACAATCAGCCCCAGCATTTT,CSVWAGGYNQPQHF
NA,TRBV9,NA,TRBJ1-3,TGTGCCAGCAGCCCCTCGGGGGGTACTGGAAACACCATATATTTT,CASSPSGGTGNTIYF
TRBD1,TRBV28,NA,TRBJ1-2,TGTGCCAGCAGTCAACAGGGGCCAAACTATGGCTACACCTTC,CASSQQGPNYGYTF
NA,TRBV4-3,NA,TRBJ2-2,TGCGCCAGCAGCCAAGAGCGGGGGCGGTCCGGGGAGCTGTTTTTT,CASSQERGRSGELFF
NA,TRBV27,NA,TRBJ1-5,TGTGCCAGCAGCCCTTCAGGTTACAATCAGCCCCAGCATTTT,CASSPSGYNQPQHF
TRBD1,TRBV7-8,NA,TRBJ1-2,TGTGCCAGCAGCTTAGTAGTGACAGGGGTGGACTATGGCTACACCTTC,CASSLVVTGVDYGYTF
TRBD1,TRBV9,NA,TRBJ2-5,TGTGCCAGCAGCCCCCCAGGGGGCGTTCGGATGGCCCAGTACTTC,CASSPPGGVRMAQYF
TRBD2,TRBV15,once,TRBJ2-1,TGTGCCACCAGCGGACCCGGGACTAGCGGGAGGCCTAGGGAGCAGTTCTTC,CATSGPGTSGRPREQFF
NA,TRBV10-3,NA,TRBJ1-2,TGTGCCATCAGTGAGTCTAGGGGGGGAAAAATGGATGGCTACACCTTC,CAISESRGGKMDGYTF
TRBD1,TRBV27,NA,TRBJ2-7,TGTGCCAGCCGGGACAGGGCATCCTACGAGCAGTACTTC,CASRDRASYEQYF
NA,TRBV30,NA,TRBJ2-3,TGTGCCTGGTCTGCGGTGGGGGGAACAGATACGCAGTATTTT,CAWSAVGGTDTQYF
TRBD1,TRBV9,NA,TRBJ2-7,TGTGCCAGCAGCGTAGGTGGGACAGGGGTTACCTACGAGCAGTACTTC,CASSVGGTGVTYEQYF
NA,TRBV5-8,few,TRBJ2-7,TGTGCCAGCAGCTTACGAGGCGGTAGCTCCTACGAGCAGTACTTC,CASSLRGGSSYEQYF
NA,TRBV28,NA,TRBJ2-3,TGTGCCAGCAGTTTCCTCAGGGATATTCCAGATACGCAGTATTTT,CASSFLRDIPDTQYF
NA,TRBV30,NA,TRBJ2-2,TGTGCCTGGAGTCCCGGGAACACCGGGGAGCTGTTTTTT,CAWSPGNTGELFF
NA,TRBV10-3,NA,TRBJ2-7,TGTGCCATCAGTGGCCCAACGGGAACCGTTGGGTACGAGCAGTACTTC,CAISGPTGTVGYEQYF
TRBD1,TRBV16,NA,TRBJ1-4,TGTGCCAGCAGCCCGACGGCAGGGGGAAATGAAAAACTGTTTTTT,CASSPTAGGNEKLFF
NA,TRBV6-6,once,TRBJ2-1,TGTGCCAGCATCCCCTCTCAACAGGGCATCAATGAGCAGTTCTTC,CASIPSQQGINEQFF
TRBD1,TRBV28,NA,TRBJ2-5,TGTGCCAGCACCTTGTCCAGGGGGCGCGCGGAGACCCAGTACTTC,CASTLSRGRAETQYF
NA,TRBV15,NA,TRBJ1-4,TGTGCCACCAGCAGCGGGGAAGGGCTGGAAAAACTGTTTTTT,CATSSGEGLEKLFF
NA,TRBV5-6,NA,TRBJ2-7,TGTGCCAGCAGCCTGGACGACATTTACGAGCAGTACTTC,CASSLDDIYEQYF
NA,TRBV19,NA,TRBJ2-7,TGTGCCAGTAGCGATACATGGAGCTCCTACGAGCAGTACTTC,CASSDTWSSYEQYF
TRBD1,TRBV4-3,few,TRBJ1-4,TGCGCCAGCAGCCAAGATCGTGGGACAGGGGGTGAAAAACTGTTTTTT,CASSQDRGTGGEKLFF
NA,TRBV14,few,TRBJ1-2,TGTGCCAGCAGCCCACGGCGGGGGGCGGGAGTCTATGGCTACACCTTC,CASSPRRGAGVYGYTF
NA,TRBV19,once,TRBJ1-2,TGTGCCAGTAGTATCGTTCGGGTCGGCTATGGCTACACCTTC,CASSIVRVGYGYTF
NA,TRBV6-5,NA,TRBJ1-1,TGTGCCAGCAGTTCTAGACAGGAGAACACTGAAGCTTTCTTT,CASSSRQENTEAFF
TRBD1,TRBV5-6,NA,TRBJ2-2,TGTGCCAGCAGCGACGACAGGGGGTTATTCGGCACCGGGGAGCTGTTTTTT,CASSDDRGLFGTGELFF
NA,TRBV6-6,NA,TRBJ1-6,TGTGCCAGCAGTCACCAGAGTTGGACTGCCAATTCACCCCTCCACTTT,CASSHQSWTANSPLHF
TRBD1,TRBV19,once,TRBJ2-7,TGTGCCAGTAGTACCTTTCGGGGACAGTCGAGTGACGAGCAGTACTTC,CASSTFRGQSSDEQYF
NA,TRBV5-4,NA,TRBJ2-5,TGTGCCAGCAGCGTCTCGAGAGAGACCCAGTACTTC,CASSVSRETQYF
NA,TRBV5-8,NA,TRBJ2-7,TGTGCCAGCAGCCTGAGTCCCGCCGAGCAGTACTTC,CASSLSPAEQYF
NA,TRBV15,few,TRBJ1-1,TGTGCCACCAGCAGAGAGGGGGGGGCGGGCACTGAAGCTTTCTTT,CATSREGGAGTEAFF
NA,TRBV7-9,NA,TRBJ2-2,TGTGCCAGCAGCGTCAGTGGCACCGGGGAGCTGTTTTTT,CASSVSGTGELFF
NA,TRBV13,NA,TRBJ2-3,TGTGCCAGCAGCTCGGACTGGTCCACAGATACGCAGTATTTT,CASSSDWSTDTQYF
NA,TRBV5-5,NA,TRBJ1-1,TGTGCCAGCAGCGTGACAGTGAACACTGAAGCTTTCTTT,CASSVTVNTEAFF
TRBD2,TRBV7-6,NA,TRBJ2-3,TGTGCCAGCAGCACCGGGACTAGTTACGTTACGCAGTATTTT,CASSTGTSYVTQYF
TRBD2,TRBV7-9,NA,TRBJ2-7,TGTGCCAGCAGCCCAACCCACAGCGGGGGGAAGACCTACGAGCAGTACTTC,CASSPTHSGGKTYEQYF
TRBD1,TRBV6-5,NA,TRBJ1-1,TGTGCCAGCAGAACAGGGGTCACAGCTTTCTTT,CASRTGVTAFF
TRBD2,TRBV9,NA,TRBJ2-1,TGTGCCAGCAGCTCAACCGATAGCGGGGGGCATTATCTTGAGCAGTTCTTC,CASSSTDSGGHYLEQFF
TRBD1,TRBV4-2,NA,TRBJ1-4,TGTGCCAGCAGCCAAGGAGGACAGGGGGGAAATGAAAAACTGTTTTTT,CASSQGGQGGNEKLFF
TRBD2,TRBV6-6,NA,TRBJ2-1,TGTGCCAGCAGTCCCGGGACTACATACAATGAGCAGTTCTTC,CASSPGTTYNEQFF
NA,TRBV15,NA,TRBJ1-3,TGTGCCACCAGCAGAGTCCCTGTGGGCCAGGAAGGAAACACCATATATTTT,CATSRVPVGQEGNTIYF
NA,TRBV7-9,NA,TRBJ2-7,TGCGCCAGCAGCTGGGACAAAGCCTACGAGCAGTACTTC,CASSWDKAYEQYF
NA,TRBV9,NA,TRBJ2-5,TGTGCCAGCAGCGTAGGCGGAGAGCAAGAGACCCAGTACTTC,CASSVGGEQETQYF
NA,TRBV4-3,NA,TRBJ2-1,TGCGCCAGCAGCCAAGACGGGGGGCGAACCAATGAGCAGTTCTTC,CASSQDGGRTNEQFF
TRBD1,TRBV19,NA,TRBJ1-1,TGTGCCAGTAGGGACAGGGGGGGAGACACTGAAGCTTTCTTT,CASRDRGGDTEAFF
NA,TRBV11-2,NA,TRBJ1-5,TGTGCCAGCAGCTTAGCGGGGAGCAATCAGCCCCAGCATTTT,CASSLAGSNQPQHF
NA,TRBV7-9,NA,TRBJ1-5,TGTGCCAGCAGCCCCAAGGCGGGACCCGGGCCCCAGCATTTT,CASSPKAGPGPQHF
TRBD1,TRBV9,NA,TRBJ2-1,TGTGCCAGCAGCGTAGTGGCAGGGGGCGATGAGCAGTTCTTC,CASSVVAGGDEQFF